A selection of T cell receptor beta chains follows, all from one sample in a study of T cell responses to AZD1222 COVID-19 vaccine. Data came from immunoSEQ multiplex PCR; TCRdb stores just in-frame clones and leaves some out. The table has about 140,000 clones, about 88% seen once. The sequenced sample was peripheral blood, obtained 28 days after the second AZD1222 dose. The source is an adult who received the AZD1222 COVID-19 vaccine. The CDR3 runs from the conserved cysteine through the conserved F or W. D genes are given only for firm matches. Clone size is given for some rows only: seen once, a few or many times, or a class if the clone is expanded.

clone_size j_call v_call d_call cdr3_aa cdr3_nt
- TRBJ2-7 TRBV28 - CASSLVQGRYEQYF TGTGCCAGCAGTTTAGTTCAGGGGAGGTACGAGCAGTACTTC
- TRBJ2-3 TRBV28 TRBD2 CASQPAGGYHTDTQYF TGTGCCAGCCAACCGGCGGGAGGCTACCACACAGATACGCAGTATTTT
few TRBJ2-1 TRBV5-1 - CASSLGLNKNEQFF TGCGCCAGCAGCTTGGGACTAAACAAGAATGAGCAGTTCTTC
- TRBJ2-7 TRBV6-6 - CASRLASEQYF TGTGCCAGCAGGCTAGCGAGCGAGCAGTACTTC
- TRBJ2-7 TRBV7-2 - CASRLRQDSSYEQYF TGTGCCAGCAGGCTCCGACAGGATAGCTCCTACGAGCAGTACTTC
- TRBJ1-5 TRBV12-3/TRBV12-4 - CASSHTALALQHF TGTGCCAGCAGCCATACGGCCCTCGCTCTCCAGCATTTT
once TRBJ2-7 TRBV7-8 - CASSRYQGGEQYF TGTGCCAGCAGTAGATACCAGGGAGGAGAGCAGTACTTC
- TRBJ1-1 TRBV12-3/TRBV12-4 - CASSLKSSTEAFF TGTGCCAGCAGTTTAAAGTCGTCGACTGAAGCTTTCTTT
- TRBJ2-7 TRBV3-1/TRBV3-2 TRBD2 CASSQDRLAGFPAYEQYF TGTGCCAGCAGCCAAGATCGGCTAGCGGGATTCCCTGCCTACGAGCAGTACTTC
- TRBJ2-7 TRBV7-2 TRBD1 CASSSGTVYEQYF TGTGCCAGCAGCTCAGGGACAGTTTACGAGCAGTACTTC
- TRBJ2-3 TRBV28 TRBD2 CASSRLTSGGQGSTDTQYF TGTGCCAGCAGCCGCCTGACTAGCGGGGGCCAGGGGAGCACAGATACGCAGTATTTT
few TRBJ2-1 TRBV19 TRBD2 CASSTYSGLAGGPSQFF TGTGCCAGTAGTACCTATTCTGGACTAGCGGGAGGGCCATCACAGTTCTTC
- TRBJ2-7 TRBV18 - CASSLQGEQYF TGTGCCAGCTCACTCCAGGGCGAGCAGTACTTC
once TRBJ1-5 TRBV14 TRBD1 CASSQDTGGPQHF TGTGCCAGCAGCCAAGATACAGGGGGGCCCCAGCATTTT
- TRBJ1-1 TRBV7-3 - CASSSGAGLAEAFF TGTGCCAGCAGCTCCGGAGCTGGACTTGCTGAAGCTTTCTTT
few TRBJ2-5 TRBV29-1 TRBD2 CSVEDQAGFGETQYF TGCAGCGTTGAAGATCAAGCGGGGTTCGGCGAGACCCAGTACTTC
- TRBJ1-6 TRBV7-2 TRBD1 CASNLYRGTPLHF TGTGCCAGCAACTTGTACAGGGGTACACCCCTCCACTTT
- TRBJ1-1 TRBV18 - CASSPQRSEAFF TGTGCCAGCTCACCACAGAGGTCTGAAGCTTTCTTT
- TRBJ2-7 TRBV4-1 - CASSQDGRGEQYF TGCGCCAGCAGCCAAGATGGGAGAGGCGAGCAGTACTTC
- TRBJ2-2 TRBV4-3 - CASSWAGELFF TGCGCCAGCAGCTGGGCCGGGGAGCTGTTTTTT
- TRBJ1-5 TRBV5-6 - CASSLLGERGGGNQPQHF TGTGCCAGCAGCTTGTTAGGGGAAAGGGGCGGTGGCAATCAGCCCCAGCATTTT
- TRBJ2-3 TRBV7-7 - CASSLAAGATQYF TGTGCTAGCAGCTTAGCGGCAGGGGCGACGCAGTATTTT
- TRBJ2-5 TRBV27 - CASSWGGAGETQYF TGTGCCAGCAGTTGGGGGGGGGCAGGAGAGACCCAGTACTTC
- TRBJ2-1 TRBV11-3 - CASSLEGGNVYNEQFF TGTGCCAGCAGCTTAGAGGGCGGGAATGTGTACAATGAGCAGTTCTTC
- TRBJ1-6 TRBV6-5 - CASSYGQKNSPLHF TGTGCCAGCAGTTACGGACAAAAAAATTCACCCCTCCACTTT
- TRBJ1-2 TRBV5-1 - CASSQDGRYGYTF TGCGCCAGCAGCCAGGACGGCCGATATGGCTACACCTTC
- TRBJ2-3 TRBV7-2 - CASSLNVASTDTQYF TGTGCCAGCAGCTTAAATGTAGCTAGCACAGATACGCAGTATTTT
once TRBJ1-1 TRBV5-4 TRBD1 CASSHRDREAFF TGTGCCAGCAGCCACAGGGACAGGGAAGCTTTCTTT
- TRBJ1-2 TRBV7-2 - CASSLDGVGYGYTF TGTGCCAGCAGCTTAGACGGGGTTGGCTATGGCTACACCTTC
- TRBJ2-3 TRBV7-2 - CASSSRLEASTDTQYF TGTGCCAGCAGCTCCCGCCTCGAAGCTAGCACAGATACGCAGTATTTT
- TRBJ2-1 TRBV11-3 TRBD2 CASSLGGRALGNEQFF TGTGCCAGCAGCTTAGGCGGGAGGGCCTTGGGAAATGAGCAGTTCTTC
- TRBJ2-1 TRBV24-1 - CATSDSTRGVYNEQFF TGTGCCACCAGTGATTCAACGCGCGGGGTCTACAATGAGCAGTTCTTC
- TRBJ2-1 TRBV4-1 - CASSQVTRNEQFF TGCGCCAGCAGCCAGGTGACTAGGAATGAGCAGTTCTTC
- TRBJ2-3 TRBV12-5 - CASGLEGPQYF TGTGCTAGTGGACTAGAGGGTCCGCAGTATTTT
- TRBJ2-5 TRBV28 - CASKKGTLSPQYF TGTGCCAGCAAAAAGGGTACGCTCTCTCCCCAGTACTTC
- TRBJ2-7 TRBV3-1/TRBV3-2 - CASSQDESRTTRWEQYF TGTGCCAGCAGCCAAGATGAGTCTAGAACGACCCGATGGGAGCAGTACTTC
- TRBJ1-6 TRBV4-2 - CASSQAGQGNSPLHF TGTGCCAGCAGCCAAGCTGGGCAGGGTAATTCACCCCTCCACTTT
- TRBJ1-2 TRBV4-2 - CASNQNFGGLNYGYTF TGTGCCAGCAATCAGAACTTTGGGGGATTGAACTATGGCTACACCTTC
- TRBJ2-2 TRBV11-2 - CASSPAGELFF TGTGCCAGCAGCCCAGCGGGGGAGCTGTTTTTT
- TRBJ2-5 TRBV5-8 - CASSPARRGEETQYF TGTGCCAGCAGCCCCGCTCGGCGGGGAGAAGAGACCCAGTACTTC
- TRBJ1-3 TRBV7-2 - CASSLDRMRNTIYF TGTGCCAGCAGCTTAGACAGGATGAGAAACACCATATATTTT
- TRBJ2-5 TRBV27 - CASSLIQGGYQETQYF TGTGCCAGCAGTTTAATACAGGGGGGGTACCAAGAGACCCAGTACTTC
- TRBJ2-7 TRBV9 - CASSVDGGEQYF TGTGCCAGCAGCGTAGATGGGGGGGAGCAGTACTTC
- TRBJ1-2 TRBV7-8 - CASSTRDTWSYGYTF TGTGCCAGCAGCACCCGGGACACATGGTCCTATGGCTACACCTTC
- TRBJ2-1 TRBV7-3 TRBD2 CASSSTSGTYNEQFF TGTGCCAGCAGCTCGACTAGCGGGACATACAATGAGCAGTTCTTC
- TRBJ2-1 TRBV4-2 - CASSQDRGATADEQFF TGTGCCAGCAGCCAAGATCGGGGGGCCACAGCCGATGAGCAGTTCTTC
few TRBJ2-7 TRBV24-1 - CATSDRYEQYF TGTGCCACCAGTGACCGCTACGAGCAGTACTTC